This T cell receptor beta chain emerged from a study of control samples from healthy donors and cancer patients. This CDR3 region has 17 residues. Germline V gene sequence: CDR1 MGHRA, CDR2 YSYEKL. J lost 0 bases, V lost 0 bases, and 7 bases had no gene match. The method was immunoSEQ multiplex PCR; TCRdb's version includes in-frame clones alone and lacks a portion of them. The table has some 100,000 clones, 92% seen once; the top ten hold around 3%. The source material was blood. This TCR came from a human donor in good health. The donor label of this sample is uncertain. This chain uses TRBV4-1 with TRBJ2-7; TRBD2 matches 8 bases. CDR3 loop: CASSQEEGSGGSYEQYF. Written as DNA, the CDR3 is TGCGCCAGCAGCCAAGAAGAGGGGAGCGGGGGCTCCTACGAGCAGTACTTC.